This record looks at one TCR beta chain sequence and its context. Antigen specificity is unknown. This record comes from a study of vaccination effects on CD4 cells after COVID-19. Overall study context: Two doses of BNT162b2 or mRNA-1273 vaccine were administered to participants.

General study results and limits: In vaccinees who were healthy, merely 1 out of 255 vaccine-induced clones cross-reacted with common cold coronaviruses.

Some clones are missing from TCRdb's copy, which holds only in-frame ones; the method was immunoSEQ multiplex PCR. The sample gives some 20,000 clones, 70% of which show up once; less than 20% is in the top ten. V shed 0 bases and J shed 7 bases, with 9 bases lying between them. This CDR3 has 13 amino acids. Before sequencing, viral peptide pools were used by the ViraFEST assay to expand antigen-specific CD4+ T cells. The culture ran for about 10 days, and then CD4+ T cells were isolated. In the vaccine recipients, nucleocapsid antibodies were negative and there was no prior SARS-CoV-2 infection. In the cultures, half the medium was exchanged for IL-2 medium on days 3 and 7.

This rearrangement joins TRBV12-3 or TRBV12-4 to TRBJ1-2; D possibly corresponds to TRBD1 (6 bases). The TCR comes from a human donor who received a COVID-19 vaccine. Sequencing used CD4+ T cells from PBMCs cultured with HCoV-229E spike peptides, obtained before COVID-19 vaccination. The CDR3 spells CASSLASGVGYTF. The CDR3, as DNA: TGTGCCAGCAGTTTAGCCTCAGGGGTTGGCTACACCTTC.